These 11 T cell receptor beta chains originate from one sample sequenced in a study of CD8+ T cells in alopecia areata. Treatment of the sample: oral pan-JAK inhibitor, 5-10 mg twice daily. Reverse transcription of extracted RNA yielded cDNA, which provided the sequencing template. Clones were sequenced by immunoSEQ multiplex PCR, and TCRdb holds only the in-frame ones, with some missing. The sample lists some 200,000 clones; less than 45% were seen once. The sample was CD4+ T cells sorted from blood, taken around week 37, from a patient treated with tofacitinib. These receptors came from a human donor with alopecia areata.

The chain recombines TRBV7-2 with TRBJ2-3; 9 bases line up with TRBD2. Germline CDR1 SGHTA, CDR2 FQGNSA. Unmatched junction bases numbered 11, after V lost 3 bases and J lost 4 bases. The CDR3 runs 17 residues. For the CDR3, the DNA is TGTGCCAGCAGCTTGGCCTCGACTAGCGGCCCCCCAGATACGCAGTATTTT. Protein product: CASSLASTSGPPDTQYF.

The chain recombines TRBV5-1 with TRBJ2-3, with a tentative D call TRBD2 (5 bases). Germline CDR1 reads SGHRS; CDR2 reads YFSETQ. Trimming pared 0 bases from V and 5 bases from J, leaving 16 bases between. The CDR3 covers 16 residues. As DNA, the CDR3 is TGCGCCAGCAGCTTGGTTGAGGGAGAGGGAATAGATACGCAGTATTTT. Translation: CASSLVEGEGIDTQYF.

The V and J genes are TRBV29-1 and TRBJ2-3; a weak D match, TRBD1 (6 bases). CDR1 is SQVTM, CDR2 ANQGSEA, per germline. Trimming removed 3 bases from V and 5 bases from J, with 15 bases in between. The CDR3 runs to 14 residues. Here the CDR3 reads CSVDGQGMRDTQYF. CDR3 sequence (DNA): TGCAGCGTTGATGGTCAGGGGATGCGAGATACGCAGTATTTT.

A few counts support this clone. This chain joins TRBV7-2 and TRBJ2-3; TRBD2 agrees at 11 bases. The CDR3 runs 16 residues. CDR1 is SGHTA, CDR2 FQGNSA, per germline. The V segment lost 5 bases and the J segment 2 bases; nucleotides outside the gene matches: 6. The CDR3 loop is CASSHGTSGFTDTQYF. The CDR3 bases are TGTGCCAGCAGCCATGGGACTAGCGGATTCACAGATACGCAGTATTTT.

The V call is TRBV15, the J call TRBJ2-2; D not certain. The CDR3 totals 15 residues. Per the germline V gene, CDR1 is LNHNV and CDR2 is YYDKDF (reference sequence). Trimming cost V 5 bases and J 0 bases, with 10 bases left between them. The chain's CDR3 is CATSGQESNTGELFF. The DNA of the CDR3 is TGTGCCACCAGCGGTCAGGAGTCGAACACCGGGGAGCTGTTTTTT.

The CDR3 is CSVRDRVGEKLFF. CDR3 DNA: TGCAGCGTAAGGGACAGGGTGGGTGAAAAACTGTTTTTT. This chain uses TRBV29-1 with TRBJ1-4, with 9 bases identical to TRBD1. Per germline, CDR1 SQVTM and CDR2 ANQGSEA. The ends lost 6 bases at V and 7 bases at J; junction bases unmatched: 6. The CDR3 loop spans 13 amino acids.

This clone was seen only once. The chain employs TRBV15 and TRBJ1-5, with D hard to call. Trimming left V 6 bases short and J 0 bases short, with 12 bases between. CDR3 size: 15 residues. CDR1 LNHNV and CDR2 YYDKDF come from the germline V gene (reference sequence). The CDR3 loop is CATSPDGYSNQPQHF. As DNA, the CDR3 is TGTGCCACCAGTCCAGATGGGTATAGCAATCAGCCCCAGCATTTT.

This clone has more than one count but fewer than ten. The gene calls are TRBV13 and TRBJ1-2, with a weak D call TRBD1 (5 bases). Between the trimmed V and J ends, which lost 1 base and 8 bases, there was a span of 8 bases. CDR1 is PRHDT and CDR2 is FYEKMQ in the germline V gene (reference sequence). The CDR3 is 12 residues long. Here the CDR3 reads CASSLVRDGYTF. The CDR3 nucleotides are TGTGCCAGCAGCTTAGTGAGGGACGGCTACACCTTC. The complete variable domain, with remaining parts taken from reference TRBV13 and TRBJ1-2, reads AAGVIQSPRHLIKEKRETATLKCYPIPRHDTVYWYQQGPGQDPQFLISFYEKMQSDKGSIPDRFSAQQFSDYHSELNMSSLELGDSALYFCASSLVRDGYTFGSGTRLTVV.

The J gene is TRBJ2-3, the V gene TRBV6-5; 9 nucleotides align to TRBD1. This CDR3 contains 15 residues. The V and J ends lost 6 bases and 5 bases, in that order; junction bases with no gene match: 9. CDR1 is MNHEY and CDR2 is SVGAGI in the germline V gene. CDR3 residues: CASRRGTGSGDTQYF. CDR3 in DNA: TGTGCCAGCAGACGAGGGACAGGGTCAGGAGATACGCAGTATTTT.

This clone was observed a few times. V usage is TRBV5-1 and J usage is TRBJ2-7, with D tentatively TRBD2 (7 bases). Per germline, CDR1 SGHRS and CDR2 YFSETQ. Trimming pared 2 bases from V and 5 bases from J, leaving 17 bases between. CDR3 length equals 15 residues. The CDR3 spells CASSLRPRGADEQYF. The CDR3 region has the DNA TGCGCCAGCAGCTTACGTCCTCGGGGGGCGGACGAGCAGTACTTC.

The chain carries TRBV12-2 and TRBJ1-5; TRBD1, as called in the table, went unchecked against the DNA. TRBV12-2 is a recognized pseudogene. This CDR3 is built from 16 residues. Written as DNA, the CDR3 is TGTGCAAGTCGCTTAACCGGGACAGCGTTTAATCAGCCCCAGCATTTT. It codes for CASRLTGTAFNQPQHF.